This T cell receptor (beta chain) was captured by sequencing in a study of T cell responses to AZD1222 COVID-19 vaccine. Trimming stripped 7 bases from V and 1 base from J, with 4 bases between. Germline assignment: CDR1 KGHSY and CDR2 FQNENV. There are 12 residues in the CDR3. A word on this clone: Its antigen is unknown.

Findings and caveats of the study: With two AZD1222 doses given, Spike-specific TCR breadth and depth both rose. It was only five to seven AZD1222 recipients who were seropositive at baseline. The reported proportion of spike-specific TCRs targeting unmutated variant regions was nearly half.

Some clones are missing from TCRdb's copy, which holds only in-frame ones; the method was immunoSEQ multiplex PCR. The sample yields 65,000 to 95,000 clones, 65% to 85% seen once. The sequencing here drew on peripheral blood, taken on day 0 of AZD1222 vaccination. The chain links TRBV16 to TRBJ2-2; the D is unclear. The sequence derives from an adult in good health. For the CDR3, the DNA is TGTGCCAGCATGGGGAACACCGGGGAGCTGTTTTTT. This encodes CASMGNTGELFF.